This record concerns one T cell receptor (beta chain) sequence. This entry is derived from a study of blood T cell repertoires in COVID-19. Study in general: Sources were T cells, B-cell-depleted T cells, or PBMCs; the material itself was cDNA or gDNA.

Sequencing used immunoSEQ multiplex PCR; TCRdb keeps in-frame clones, though not all of them. The table lists some 29,000 clones, under 85% of them singletons, with about 43% in the top ten. CDR3 length equals 13 residues. Germline V lookup: CDR1 ENHRY, CDR2 SYGVKD. V dropped 2 bases and J dropped 1 base, with 5 bases sitting between them. The sequence derives from an older man with acute or convalescent COVID-19. The sequencing input was peripheral blood. V and J are TRBV10-3 and TRBJ1-2, with a tentative D call TRBD1 (5 bases). CDR3 sequence: CAISEDSNYGYTF. The DNA of the CDR3 is TGTGCCATCAGTGAGGACAGTAACTATGGCTACACCTTC.